This TCR beta chain originates from a study of cytomegalovirus exposure and HLA in healthy donors. Notes on this clone: What it binds is unknown.

Primers included in the PCR were 60 Vbeta and 13 Jbeta primers. This table comes from immunoSEQ multiplex PCR, and its TCRdb copy is limited to in-frame clones, with some not included. The sample records around 130,000 clones, about 8.6% being singletons. Samples came from healthy bone marrow donors. Findings of the study overall: Diagnosis of cytomegalovirus status made by the classifier reportedly showed high specificity and sensitivity. Most observed TCR sequences were rare, whereas some public TCRs were detected in many donors.

The CDR3 runs to 15 residues. The V and J ends lost 0 bases and 5 bases respectively, with 11 bases between them. The germline V gene encodes CDR1 SGHRS and CDR2 YFSETQ. This chain uses TRBV5-1 with TRBJ2-2; a weak D match, TRBD2 (5 bases). The clonotype comes from a woman aged 40 to 55 in good health and CMV-seropositive. Sequenced sample: PBMCs. This CDR3 reads CASSLGVKRTGELFF. The CDR3 nucleotides read TGCGCCAGCAGCTTGGGGGTAAAGCGGACCGGGGAGCTGTTTTTT.